The rows below give T cell receptor beta chains drawn from one sample of a study of blood T cells in healthy people across ages. TCRdb reprocessed the 5' RACE reads with MiXCR, giving one entry per CDR3 protein. The sample holds some 1.4 million distinct CDR3 sequences, around 42% seen once. Sequencing was performed on blood. Receptor source: a woman between 18 and 30 years old in good health. CDR3s include the opening cysteine and the closing phenylalanine or tryptophan. D genes are given only for firm matches. Not every row has a clone size; where given, it reads once, few, many or a size class.

V gene	J gene	D gene	clone size	CDR3 DNA	CDR3 protein
TRBV7-2	TRBJ2-3	NA	few	TGTGCCAGCACCTTATTCGGGTACACAGATACGCAGTATTTT	CASTLFGYTDTQYF
TRBV20-1	TRBJ2-1	TRBD2	NA	TGCAGTGCTAGGGTCCGGGGGGCCTACAATGAGCAGTTCTTC	CSARVRGAYNEQFF
TRBV5-1	TRBJ2-7	NA	few	TGCGCCAGCAGCTTGGACCTCCAGGAGGGAGTCCAGTACTTC	CASSLDLQEGVQYF
TRBV20-1	TRBJ2-7	TRBD2	few	TGCAGTGCTAGAGACCAAATAGCGGGAGAGCGAACCTACGAGCAGTACTTC	CSARDQIAGERTYEQYF
TRBV29-1	TRBJ2-1	NA	few	TGCAGCGTTTCCGTCGGGAGCTCCTACAATGAGCAGTTCTTC	CSVSVGSSYNEQFF
TRBV30	TRBJ2-7	NA	few	TGTGCCTGGAGTCCCTCCTCCTACGAGCAGTACTTC	CAWSPSSYEQYF
TRBV6-5	TRBJ2-5	NA	NA	TGTGCCAGCAGTTACTCGTTGGGGGAGACCCAGTACTTC	CASSYSLGETQYF
TRBV7-2	TRBJ2-3	NA	NA	TGTGCCAGCATCTCGGACGGAAATACGCAGTATTTT	CASISDGNTQYF
TRBV2	TRBJ2-1	NA	few	TGTGCCAGCGCTTCCGACAGTGAGCAGTTCTTC	CASASDSEQFF
TRBV7-2	TRBJ1-1	TRBD1	NA	TGTGCCAGCAGCAAGTTCAGGACAGGTACAAACACTGAAGCTTTCTTT	CASSKFRTGTNTEAFF
TRBV4-1	TRBJ2-3	TRBD2	many	TGCGCCAGCAGCCAAGAAGGTGGGGGACTAGCGGGCACAGATACGCAGTATTTT	CASSQEGGGLAGTDTQYF
TRBV7-9	TRBJ2-5	NA	few	TGTGCCAGCACCGACTCCTTAAGGGAGACCCAGTACTTC	CASTDSLRETQYF
TRBV4-1	TRBJ2-7	TRBD2	NA	TGCGCCAGCAGCCAAGCCCAGCGGGGGGGTTCCTACAATGAGCAGTACTTC	CASSQAQRGGSYNEQYF
TRBV10-3	TRBJ2-5	TRBD2	few	TGTGCCATCAGCCCCGGACTAGCCGGAGAGACCCAGTACTTC	CAISPGLAGETQYF
TRBV27	TRBJ2-1	TRBD2	NA	TGTGCCAGCAGTTTTATTATCGGGCTAGCGGGGGGTGTAACCTACAATGAGCAGTTCTTC	CASSFIIGLAGGVTYNEQFF
TRBV7-8	TRBJ2-3	TRBD2	NA	TGTGCCAGCAGCTCCCGGACTAGCGGCCACACAGATACGCAGTATTTT	CASSSRTSGHTDTQYF
TRBV5-1	TRBJ1-4	TRBD1	NA	TGCGCCAGCAGCCCCGGACAGGGGGTCAATGAAAAACTGTTTTTT	CASSPGQGVNEKLFF
TRBV5-1	TRBJ2-1	NA	few	TGCGCCAGCAGCTTGGTTGAGGGAGCCACCTTATACAATGAGCAGTTCTTC	CASSLVEGATLYNEQFF
TRBV7-6	TRBJ2-3	TRBD1	NA	TGTGCCAGCAGCTTAGGACAGGGACACGGAGGAGATACGCAGTATTTT	CASSLGQGHGGDTQYF
TRBV12-5	TRBJ1-2	NA	NA	TGTGCTAGTGGGCCTACTACAGGCAGGGAAGTAAACTATGGCTACACCTTC	CASGPTTGREVNYGYTF
TRBV20-1	TRBJ1-1	NA	NA	TGCAGTGCTGGGCTGAACACTGAGGCTTTCTTT	CSAGLNTEAFF
TRBV20-1	TRBJ2-1	TRBD2	few	TGCAGTGCTTTAGGACGAGCGGGAGACAATGAGCAGTTCTTC	CSALGRAGDNEQFF
TRBV27	TRBJ2-5	NA	NA	TGTGCCAGCAGTTGGTCTGGCGGGGTCCAAGAGACCCAGTACTTC	CASSWSGGVQETQYF
TRBV7-3	TRBJ2-1	NA	NA	TGTGCCAGCGGCTTAAGGCCTGCCAGCTACAATGAGCAGTTCTTC	CASGLRPASYNEQFF
TRBV6-5	TRBJ2-7	NA	NA	TGTGCCAGCAGTTACTCATGGGGGGCTTCACCCCCATACAATGAGCAGTACTTC	CASSYSWGASPPYNEQYF
TRBV6-5	TRBJ2-1	TRBD1	once	TGTGCCAGCAGTTCCCCGAGGACAGGTGAAGAGACCCAGTTCTTC	CASSSPRTGEETQFF
TRBV15	TRBJ2-7	NA	few	TGTGCCACCAGCATAGCGTTAGAGGCTGGCGAGCAGTACTTC	CATSIALEAGEQYF
TRBV2	TRBJ1-1	TRBD1	few	TGTGCCAGCGTGAAGGGGGCAGAGACTGAAGCTTTCTTT	CASVKGAETEAFF
TRBV12-3/TRBV12-4	TRBJ1-4	NA	NA	TGTGCCAGCAATTTTCAGTCGTCAGGGTATGAAAAACTGTTTTTT	CASNFQSSGYEKLFF
TRBV7-2	TRBJ2-5	TRBD2	NA	TGTGCCAGCAGCTTAGGCCCGGGACTAGCGGGAGAGCAGTACTTC	CASSLGPGLAGEQYF
TRBV2	TRBJ1-2	NA	NA	TGTGCCAGCAGTGAAGAGGCAGAATACTATGGCTACACCTTC	CASSEEAEYYGYTF
TRBV6-2/TRBV6-3	TRBJ2-7	NA	few	TGTGCCAGCAGTTACCAACCCCGCTACGAGCAGTACTTC	CASSYQPRYEQYF
TRBV3-1	TRBJ2-1	TRBD2	NA	TGTGCCAGCAGTCAGACTAGCGGGGGCCCCAATGAGCAGTTCTTC	CASSQTSGGPNEQFF
TRBV2	TRBJ2-5	TRBD2	NA	TGTGCCAGCAGTGGGTTGATAGCGGGTCTCCAAGAGACCCAGTACTTC	CASSGLIAGLQETQYF
TRBV3-1	TRBJ1-2	TRBD1	few	TGTGCCAGCAGCCGTGAATCCGGGACAGGGACCTATGGCTACACCTTC	CASSRESGTGTYGYTF
TRBV5-1	TRBJ2-1	NA	many	TGCGCCAGCCGACGGGGGACGGATTACAATGAGCAGTTCTTC	CASRRGTDYNEQFF
TRBV12-3/TRBV12-4	TRBJ1-2	NA	NA	TGTGCCAGCAGTTTTGGGGGGGCGTTAGGTTATGGCTACACCTTC	CASSFGGALGYGYTF
TRBV9	TRBJ1-4	TRBD1	NA	TGTGCCAGCAGCGGGTCCGGGACAGGGAATGAAAAACTGTTTTTT	CASSGSGTGNEKLFF
TRBV27	TRBJ1-2	TRBD1	few	TGTGCCAGCAGTTCACCCGGGACAGGGCTCAACTATGGCTACACCTTC	CASSSPGTGLNYGYTF
TRBV20-1	TRBJ2-7	NA	NA	TGCAGTGCTCGACGGTCCAAAACCTACGAGCAGTACTTC	CSARRSKTYEQYF
TRBV12-3/TRBV12-4	TRBJ2-1	NA	many	TGTGCCAGCAGTTTCCGAGGGGAGCAGTTCTTC	CASSFRGEQFF